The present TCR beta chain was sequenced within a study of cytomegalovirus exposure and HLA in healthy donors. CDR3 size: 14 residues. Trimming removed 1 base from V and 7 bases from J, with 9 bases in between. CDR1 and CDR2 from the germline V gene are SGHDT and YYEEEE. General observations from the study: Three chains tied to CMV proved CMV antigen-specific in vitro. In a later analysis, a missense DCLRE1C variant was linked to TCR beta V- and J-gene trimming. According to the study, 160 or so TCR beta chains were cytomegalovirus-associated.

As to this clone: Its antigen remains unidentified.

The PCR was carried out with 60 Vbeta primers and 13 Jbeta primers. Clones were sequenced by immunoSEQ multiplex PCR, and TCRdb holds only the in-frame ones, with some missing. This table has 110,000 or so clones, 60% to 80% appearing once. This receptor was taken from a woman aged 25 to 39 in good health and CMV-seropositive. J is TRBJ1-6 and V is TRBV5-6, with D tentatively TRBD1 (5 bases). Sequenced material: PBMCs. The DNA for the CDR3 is TGTGCCAGCAGCTTGTCAGGGAACAATTCACCCCTCCACTTT. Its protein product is CASSLSGNNSPLHF.